The clone carrying this T cell receptor (beta chain) was observed a handful of times. Its target is unknown. During its preparation, the TCRbeta library received unique molecular identifiers. TCRdb re-analysed the PCR reads in MiXCR, keeping a single row per CDR3 protein. The sample records hundreds of thousands of distinct CDR3 sequences, 10% to 15% being singletons. These data are taken from a study of T-cell reconstitution after alpha-beta-depleted transplantation in children. General study results and limits: The origin of alpha-beta T cells about two months after transplant was reportedly several hundred expanded graft clones.

V was clipped by 0 bases and J by 3 bases, with 13 bases between them. The CDR3 contains 15 residues. Looked up from germline, CDR1 is SGHNT and CDR2 is YYREEE (reference sequence). This TCR came from a male patient younger than 18 who had a stem cell transplant for acute myeloid leukemia, so the T cells may come from the graft donor. Sequenced material: PBMCs, mostly from graft donor cells, taken 360 days after TCRalphabeta/CD19-depleted stem cell transplant. The chain uses TRBV5-4 and TRBJ2-7, with D possibly being TRBD1 (6 bases). As DNA, the CDR3 is TGTGCCAGCAGCTTGGCCAGGGGAAATCTCTACGAGCAGTACTTC. As protein: CASSLARGNLYEQYF.